The 3 T cell receptor beta chains given below trace back to one sample, sequenced in a study of CD8 T cells in ankylosing spondylitis. Each CDR3 protein is one row after TCRdb ran MiXCR on the 5' RACE reads. The sample consists of around 150,000 distinct CDR3 sequences, about 16% of them appearing once. Sequencing input: blood, either unsorted or a sorted T cell fraction (not recorded which). The receptors stem from a male donor with ankylosing spondylitis or in good health (not recorded which).

At least ten counts were recorded for this clonotype. This rearrangement joins TRBV2 to TRBJ1-5; D might be TRBD1 (6 bases). Germline lookup yields CDR1 SNHLY and CDR2 FYNNEI. V shed 2 bases and J shed 4 bases, with 6 bases lying between them. The CDR3 is made up of 13 amino acids. Here the CDR3 reads CASSETGNQPQHF. The CDR3 nucleotides are TGTGCCAGCAGTGAAACAGGGAATCAGCCCCAGCATTTT. The full variable domain, its missing parts supplied by reference TRBV2 and TRBJ1-5, is EPEVTQTPSHQVTQMGQEVILRCVPISNHLYFYWYRQILGQKVEFLVSFYNNEISEKSEIFDDQFSVERPDGSNFTLKIRSTKLEDSAMYFCASSETGNQPQHFGDGTRLSIL.

This clonotype was recorded at least ten times. The chain joins TRBV20-1 to TRBJ2-3; TRBD2 matches 7 bases. The CDR3 consists of 13 residues. Germline lookup yields CDR1 DFQATT and CDR2 SNEGSKA (reference sequence). V shed 6 bases, J shed 6 bases, and the junction held 9 bases outside the gene matches. CDR3 in DNA: TGCAGTGCCCAGTCCCTCGGGGGGGATACGCAGTATTTT. It specifies CSAQSLGGDTQYF.

This chain links TRBV28 with TRBJ2-6; unclear D gene. Germline assignment: CDR1 MDHEN and CDR2 SYDVKM. V dropped 8 bases and J dropped 2 bases, with 4 bases sitting between them. The CDR3 loop spans 12 amino acids. The CDR3 sequence: CASEAGANVLTF. The CDR3 nucleotides read TGTGCCAGCGAAGCTGGGGCCAACGTCCTGACTTTC. Full variable domain (outside the CDR3, taken from reference TRBV28 and TRBJ2-6): DVKVTQSSRYLVKRTGEKVFLECVQDMDHENMFWYRQDPGLGLRLIYFSYDVKMKEKGDIPEGYSVSREKKERFSLILESASTNQTSMYLCASEAGANVLTFGAGSRLTVL.